The clone carrying this TCR beta chain was counted many times. Under 3 months in duration, the ophthalmopathy in affected donors had moderate-to-severe activity, CAS ≥3 and NOSPECS ≥4. Diagnosis used clinical symptoms, serum thyroxine, TRAb, thyroid ultrasound and orbital computed tomography. Amplified TCR beta CDR3 regions were obtained using RNA transcripts as template. After a first-round RT-PCR with HTBI primers, a second-round multiplex PCR was run. TCRdb processed the multiplex PCR reads anew with MiXCR; each CDR3 protein has one entry. The sample yields under 350,000 distinct CDR3 sequences, 15% to 20% seen once. There are 14 residues in the CDR3. Trimming took off 4 bases at V and 5 bases at J, with 14 bases between the two ends. Looked up from germline, CDR1 is SGHTA and CDR2 is FQGNSA. The source of the sample is a study of Graves' ophthalmopathy and Graves' hyperthyroidism. The overall study: Investigators collected peripheral blood at initial diagnosis, before any treatment was given.

This sequence was found in an adult man with Graves' ophthalmopathy. The rearrangement links TRBV7-2 to TRBJ1-2; TRBD1 is a possible D gene (5 bases). Sequencing was performed on peripheral blood. The CDR3 region is CASSSGLPGYGYTF. The CDR3 region has the DNA TGTGCCAGCAGCTCGGGACTCCCGGGATATGGCTACACCTTC.